The rows below give T cell receptor beta chains drawn from one sample of a study of T cell repertoires in cytomegalovirus infection. Via MiXCR, TCRdb re-called the reads, giving one row per CDR3 protein. The table records about 100,000 distinct CDR3 sequences, about a quarter of them present only once. The source material was CD8+ T cells from PBMCs. Source of these receptors: a human donor in good health (CMV status not recorded). Some clones in this sample may be carry-over from other donors' samples. CDR3s include the opening cysteine and the closing phenylalanine or tryptophan. The order of the fields is CDR3 length, V gene, CDR3 protein.

>15|TRBV4-3
CASSQAGDGNQPQHF
>18|TRBV2
CASKGRLAPGGFKNIQYF
>14|TRBV7-8
CASSGTGGYNEQFF
>15|TRBV15
CATSRDTGVKSEAFF
>11|TRBV29-1
CSVGGPGEQYF
>11|TRBV28
CASGEGYGYTF
>15|TRBV7-9
CASSLVVGQGEKLFF
>15|TRBV19
CASSVDTFSNQPQHF
>13|TRBV12-3/TRBV12-4
CASSPDENYGYTF
>14|TRBV5-1
CASSLGPGPGEQYF
>19|TRBV6-1
CASRLSGRGRVAGVGRQYF
>15|TRBV7-2
CASSYSMGTYNEQFF
>16|TRBV9
CASSGRQGSTNEKLFF
>13|TRBV2
CASWLAGANEQFF
>13|TRBV6-2/TRBV6-3
CASSYLHLREQYF
>14|TRBV7-2
CASSLGLGGTEAFF
>11|TRBV5-1
CASRSSYEQYF
>15|TRBV27
CASTWGQGLNNEQFF
>11|TRBV24-1
CATRDHSKQYF
>15|TRBV12-3/TRBV12-4
CASSERTSGYNEQFF
>20|TRBV7-9
CAIRMGPGLAGGRAMDEQFF
>14|TRBV9
CASSPTGNPATQYF
>15|TRBV7-9
CASSLVGSTAGELFF
>14|TRBV9
CASSGGRMNTEAFF
>15|TRBV20-1
CSAPTLAGAENEQYF
>13|TRBV7-9
CASSSLTADTQYF
>15|TRBV29-1
CSPRGGKGPPYEQYF
>14|TRBV6-1
CASSTGTGHGELFF
>13|TRBV10-2
CASSRDRATEAFF
>15|TRBV20-1
CSASPKGHSQETQYF
>13|TRBV7-9
CASSPIATDTQYF
>12|TRBV20-1
CSAEITNTEAFF
>13|TRBV10-3
CAINSGLGDEQYF
>14|TRBV4-3
CASSQDYGNQPQHF
>16|TRBV14
CASSHGRGGAYNEQFF
>14|TRBV20-1
CSARLALGSYEQYF
>11|TRBV11-2
CASSSSFEQYF
>14|TRBV15
CATSSAQGDAEAFF
>14|TRBV9
CASSVEGSTDTQYF
>17|TRBV6-1
CASSVRLIATLQETQYF
>15|TRBV5-6
CASSFASGRPDEQYF
>19|TRBV15
CATSSKGQGLDGSNQPQHF
>17|TRBV11-2
CASSLVPDGGGYNEQFF
>15|TRBV4-3
CASSLRNSGSDRQYF
>16|TRBV20-1
CSARDFTGISYNEQFF